What follows describes a single T cell receptor (beta chain). This entry belongs to a study of blood T cell repertoires in COVID-19. The method was immunoSEQ multiplex PCR; TCRdb's version includes in-frame clones alone and lacks a portion of them. This sample has some 300,000 clones, with approximately 80% found just once. The source material was peripheral blood. The TCR was taken from a woman aged 45-59 years with active or convalescent COVID-19.

The CDR3 is CATSAGPMIDTQYF. CDR3 nucleotide sequence: TGTGCCACCAGCGCGGGGCCAATGATAGATACGCAGTATTTT. The chain carries TRBV6-2 or TRBV6-3 and TRBJ2-3, with D possibly TRBD2 on 6 matching bases. This CDR3 has 14 amino acids. The V gene's germline CDR1 is MNHEY and CDR2 SVGEGT. Between the trimmed V and J ends, which lost 10 bases and 5 bases, there was a span of 19 bases.